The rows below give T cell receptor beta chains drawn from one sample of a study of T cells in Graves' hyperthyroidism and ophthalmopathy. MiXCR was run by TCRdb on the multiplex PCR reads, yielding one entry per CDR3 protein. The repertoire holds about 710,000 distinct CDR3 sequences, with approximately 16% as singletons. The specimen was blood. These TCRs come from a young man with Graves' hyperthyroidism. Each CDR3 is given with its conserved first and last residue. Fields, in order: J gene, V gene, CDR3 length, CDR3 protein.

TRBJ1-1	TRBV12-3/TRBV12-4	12	CASSATLLQAFF
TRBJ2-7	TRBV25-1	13	CASRILDLLEQYF
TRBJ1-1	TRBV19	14	CASTSTGLNTEAFF
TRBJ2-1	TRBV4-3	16	CASSQPGGEAVNEQFF
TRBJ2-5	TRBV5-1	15	CASSLGTSFMGTQYF
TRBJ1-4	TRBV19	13	CASKDGTNEKLFF
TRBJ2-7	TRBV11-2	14	CASSLGLAAYEQYF
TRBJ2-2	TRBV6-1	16	CASSARGPALTGELFF
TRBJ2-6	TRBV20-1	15	CSAWVQGSGANVLTF
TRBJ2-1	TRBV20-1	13	CSASSGSFYEQFF
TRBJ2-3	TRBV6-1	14	CASSRQGAVDTQYF
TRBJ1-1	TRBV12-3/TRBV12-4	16	CASTPPRVASNTEAFF
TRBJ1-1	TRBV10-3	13	CAIRQGANTEAFF
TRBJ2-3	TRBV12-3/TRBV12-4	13	CASNYRGADTQYF
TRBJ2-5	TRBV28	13	CASRPRGGETQYF
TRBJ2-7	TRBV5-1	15	CASSLGLALPSEQYF
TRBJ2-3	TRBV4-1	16	CASSQATSGSADTQYF
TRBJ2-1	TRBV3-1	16	CASSPLDPAGRDEQFF
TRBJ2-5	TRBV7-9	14	CASSLTGWQETQYF